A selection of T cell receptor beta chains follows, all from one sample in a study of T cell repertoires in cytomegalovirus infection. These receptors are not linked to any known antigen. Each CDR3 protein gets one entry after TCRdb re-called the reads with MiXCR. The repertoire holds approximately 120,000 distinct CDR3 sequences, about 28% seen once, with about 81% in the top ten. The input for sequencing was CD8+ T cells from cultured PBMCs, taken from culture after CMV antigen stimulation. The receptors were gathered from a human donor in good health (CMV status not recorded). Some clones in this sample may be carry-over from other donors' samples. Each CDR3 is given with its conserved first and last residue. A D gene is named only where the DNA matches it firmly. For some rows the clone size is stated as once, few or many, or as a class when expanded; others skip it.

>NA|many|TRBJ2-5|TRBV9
CASSRQGIGETQYF
TGTGCCAGCAGTCGACAAGGGATTGGAGAGACCCAGTACTTC
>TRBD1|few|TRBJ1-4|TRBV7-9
CASSYDRGNEKLFF
TGTGCCAGCAGCTACGACAGGGGCAATGAAAAACTGTTTTTT
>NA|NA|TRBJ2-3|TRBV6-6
CASSYVGTTDTQYF
TGTGCCAGCAGTTACGTCGGGACAACAGATACGCAGTATTTT
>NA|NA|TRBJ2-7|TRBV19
CASSRDLSYEQYF
TGTGCCAGTAGCAGGGACCTCTCCTACGAGCAGTACTTC
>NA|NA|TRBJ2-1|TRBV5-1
CASSLDREKNNEQFF
TGCGCCAGCAGCTTGGACAGGGAGAAGAACAATGAGCAGTTCTTC
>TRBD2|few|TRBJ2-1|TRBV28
CASSWTSGGYNEQFF
TGTGCCAGCAGTTGGACTAGCGGGGGGTACAATGAGCAGTTCTTC
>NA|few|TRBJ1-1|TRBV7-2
CASSLVSQGMNTEAFF
TGTGCCAGCAGCTTAGTCTCTCAGGGCATGAACACTGAAGCTTTCTTT
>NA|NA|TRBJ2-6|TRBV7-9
CASSSRDFYSGANVLTF
TGTGCCAGCAGCTCCCGGGACTTTTACTCTGGGGCCAACGTCCTGACTTTC
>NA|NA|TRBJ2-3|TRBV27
CASSRTGTPSVTDTQYF
TGTGCCAGCAGCCGGACGGGGACCCCCTCCGTCACAGATACGCAGTATTTT
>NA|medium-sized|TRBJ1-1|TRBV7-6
CASSSTTVLNTEAFF
TGTGCCAGCAGCTCGACGACAGTCCTGAACACTGAAGCTTTCTTT
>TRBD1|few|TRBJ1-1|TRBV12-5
CASGLGLGQGRTTEAFF
TGTGCTAGTGGTTTGGGCCTGGGACAGGGTCGGACCACTGAAGCTTTCTTT
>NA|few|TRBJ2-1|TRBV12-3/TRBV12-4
CASSFRANNEQFF
TGTGCCAGCAGTTTCAGAGCGAACAATGAGCAGTTCTTC
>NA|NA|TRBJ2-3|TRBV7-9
CASSRAGDTQYF
TGTGCCAGCAGCCGCGCCGGGGATACGCAGTATTTT
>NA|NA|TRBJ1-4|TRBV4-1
CASSQVLTPTNEKLFF
TGCGCCAGCAGCCAGGTCCTCACCCCAACTAATGAAAAACTGTTTTTT
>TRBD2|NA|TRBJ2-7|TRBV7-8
CASRASSGGANEQYF
TGTGCCAGCAGGGCTTCTAGCGGGGGGGCAAACGAGCAGTACTTC
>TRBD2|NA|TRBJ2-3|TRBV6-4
CASSDSPVIGAGDTDTQYF
TGTGCCAGCAGTGACTCCCCCGTAATAGGCGCGGGGGACACAGATACGCAGTATTTT
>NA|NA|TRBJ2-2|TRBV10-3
CAITGGPNTGELFF
TGTGCCATCACCGGGGGGCCAAACACCGGGGAGCTGTTTTTT
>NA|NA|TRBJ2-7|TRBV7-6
CASSLGQPYEQYF
TGTGCCAGCAGCTTAGGGCAGCCCTACGAGCAGTACTTC
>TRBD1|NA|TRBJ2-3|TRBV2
CASSGVHNRGADTQYF
TGTGCCAGCAGTGGGGTCCACAACAGGGGGGCAGATACGCAGTATTTT
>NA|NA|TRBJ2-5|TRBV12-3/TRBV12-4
CASSLRSEQETQYF
TGTGCCAGCAGTTTGCGGTCCGAACAAGAGACCCAGTACTTC
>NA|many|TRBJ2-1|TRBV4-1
CASSLGVYNEQFF
TGCGCCAGCAGCCTCGGGGTTTACAATGAGCAGTTCTTC
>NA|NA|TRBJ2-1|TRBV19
CASSTPSDEQFF
TGTGCCAGTAGTACCCCTAGCGATGAGCAGTTCTTC
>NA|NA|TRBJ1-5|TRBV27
CASSWGRGGFEPQHF
TGTGCCAGCAGTTGGGGCCGAGGAGGGTTTGAGCCCCAGCATTTT